What follows is one TCR beta chain and its context. Antigen unknown. All of the isolated RNA was reverse transcribed, so expressed TCRB transcripts were sequenced. Clones were read by immunoSEQ multiplex PCR, and TCRdb kept only the in-frame ones, dropping some. Of roughly 230,000 clones in the sample, 11% were seen once. Germline CDR1 and CDR2: SEHNR and FQNEAQ (reference sequence). V lost 5 bases to trimming and J lost 4 bases; unmatched junction nucleotides: 8. This CDR3 contains 15 residues. The data are from a study of beta chain features in type 1 diabetes. Broader study findings: TCRB CDR3s were moderately but significantly shorter in Type 1 diabetes patients in all four CD4+ subsets. Individuals with type 1 diabetes displayed fewer insertions and more deletions at VDJ junctions.

Over 95% purity was reached by all sorted populations. The chain employs TRBV7-9 and TRBJ1-5; 7 nucleotides match TRBD1. Sequencing input: naive CD4+ T cells from blood. The origin of this receptor is a man younger than 45 with type 1 diabetes. This CDR3 reads CASSDWTGGNQPQHF. As DNA, the CDR3 is TGTGCCAGCAGCGATTGGACAGGAGGGAATCAGCCCCAGCATTTT.